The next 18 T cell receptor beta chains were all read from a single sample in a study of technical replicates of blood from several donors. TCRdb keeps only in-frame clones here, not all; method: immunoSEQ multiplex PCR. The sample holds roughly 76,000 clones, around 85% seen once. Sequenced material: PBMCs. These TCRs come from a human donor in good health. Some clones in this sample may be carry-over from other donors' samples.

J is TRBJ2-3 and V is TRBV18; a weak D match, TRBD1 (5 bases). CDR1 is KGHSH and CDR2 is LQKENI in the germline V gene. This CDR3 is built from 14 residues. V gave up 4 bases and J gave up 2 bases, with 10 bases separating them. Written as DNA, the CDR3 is TGTGCCAGCTCACTTCAGGGAAACACAGATACGCAGTATTTT. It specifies CASSLQGNTDTQYF.

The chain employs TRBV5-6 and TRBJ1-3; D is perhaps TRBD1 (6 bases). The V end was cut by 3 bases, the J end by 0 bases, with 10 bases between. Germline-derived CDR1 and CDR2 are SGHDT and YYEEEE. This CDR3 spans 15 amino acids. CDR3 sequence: CASSSPGASGNTIYF. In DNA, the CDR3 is TGTGCCAGCAGCTCGCCAGGGGCCTCTGGAAACACCATATATTTT.

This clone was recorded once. The CDR3 reads CASSLGTSVQETQYF. The CDR3 region has the DNA TGTGCCAGCAGCTTAGGGACTAGCGTACAAGAGACCCAGTACTTC. J is TRBJ2-5 and V is TRBV13, with 8 bases identical to TRBD2. CDR1 is PRHDT, CDR2 FYEKMQ, per germline (reference sequence). The CDR3 runs to 15 residues. Trimming at V came to 0 bases and at J to 2 bases, leaving 2 bases not matched to a gene. Full variable domain (remainder filled in from reference TRBV13 and TRBJ2-5): AAGVIQSPRHLIKEKRETATLKCYPIPRHDTVYWYQQGPGQDPQFLISFYEKMQSDKGSIPDRFSAQQFSDYHSELNMSSLELGDSALYFCASSLGTSVQETQYFGPGTRLLVL.

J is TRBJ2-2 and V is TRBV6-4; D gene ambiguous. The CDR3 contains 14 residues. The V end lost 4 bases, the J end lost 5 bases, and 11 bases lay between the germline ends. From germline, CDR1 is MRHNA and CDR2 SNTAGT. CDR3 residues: CASSAETRTGELFF. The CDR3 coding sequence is TGTGCCAGCAGTGCCGAGACTCGAACCGGGGAGCTGTTTTTT.

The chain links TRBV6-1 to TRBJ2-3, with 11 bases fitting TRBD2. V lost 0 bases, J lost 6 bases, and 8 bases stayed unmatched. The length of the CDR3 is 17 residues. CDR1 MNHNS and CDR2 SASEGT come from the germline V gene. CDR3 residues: CASSEALGASGGDTQYF. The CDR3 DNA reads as TGTGCCAGCAGTGAAGCGCTGGGGGCTAGCGGGGGGGATACGCAGTATTTT.

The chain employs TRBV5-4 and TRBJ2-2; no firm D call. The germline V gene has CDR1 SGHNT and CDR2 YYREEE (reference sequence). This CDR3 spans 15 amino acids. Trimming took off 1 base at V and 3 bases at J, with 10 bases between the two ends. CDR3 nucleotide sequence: TGTGCCAGCAGCTTGTCTAGTGGATACACCGGGGAGCTGTTTTTT. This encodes CASSLSSGYTGELFF.

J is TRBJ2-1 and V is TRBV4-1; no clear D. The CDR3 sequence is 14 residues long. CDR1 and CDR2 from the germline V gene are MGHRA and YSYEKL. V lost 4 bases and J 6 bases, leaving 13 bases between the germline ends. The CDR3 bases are TGCGCCAGCAGCCCAAGTGGCTCGGGCAATGAGCAGTTCTTC. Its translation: CASSPSGSGNEQFF.

CDR3 residues: CASSPTGTSNLNEQFF. The CDR3 DNA follows: TGTGCCAGCAGCCCGACCGGGACTAGTAATTTGAATGAGCAGTTCTTC. The chain is built from TRBV5-4 and TRBJ2-1, with 8 bases lining up with TRBD2. Trimming cost V 4 bases and J 7 bases; bases outside gene matches: 13. Germline V CDR1 and CDR2: SGHNT, YYREEE (reference sequence). CDR3 length: 16 amino acids.

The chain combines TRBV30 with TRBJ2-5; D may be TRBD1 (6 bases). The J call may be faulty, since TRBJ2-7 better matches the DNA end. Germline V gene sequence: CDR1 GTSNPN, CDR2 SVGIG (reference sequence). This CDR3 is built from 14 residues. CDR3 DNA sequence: TGTGCCTGGAGTGTATCCGGGACAAACTACGAGCAGTACTTC. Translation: CAWSVSGTNYEQYF.

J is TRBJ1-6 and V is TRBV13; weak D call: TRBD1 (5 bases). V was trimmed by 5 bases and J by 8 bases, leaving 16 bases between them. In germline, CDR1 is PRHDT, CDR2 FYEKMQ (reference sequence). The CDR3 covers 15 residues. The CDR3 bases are TGTGCCAGCAGCCCCCGCGGGGGAGGGGATTCACCCCTCCACTTT. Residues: CASSPRGGGDSPLHF.

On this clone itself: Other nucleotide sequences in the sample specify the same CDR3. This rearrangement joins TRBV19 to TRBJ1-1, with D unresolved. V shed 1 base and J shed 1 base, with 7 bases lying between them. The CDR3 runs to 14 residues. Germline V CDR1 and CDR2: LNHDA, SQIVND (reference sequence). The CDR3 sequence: CASSIVQSNTEAFF. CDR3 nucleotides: TGTGCCAGTAGTATAGTACAATCGAACACTGAAGCTTTCTTT.

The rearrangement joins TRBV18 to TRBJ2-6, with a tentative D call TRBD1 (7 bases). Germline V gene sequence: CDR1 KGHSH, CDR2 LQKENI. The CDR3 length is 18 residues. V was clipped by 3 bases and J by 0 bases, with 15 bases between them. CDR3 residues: CASSPGTVEGSGANVLTF. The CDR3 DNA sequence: TGTGCCAGCTCACCCGGGACAGTGGAGGGCTCTGGGGCCAACGTCCTGACTTTC.

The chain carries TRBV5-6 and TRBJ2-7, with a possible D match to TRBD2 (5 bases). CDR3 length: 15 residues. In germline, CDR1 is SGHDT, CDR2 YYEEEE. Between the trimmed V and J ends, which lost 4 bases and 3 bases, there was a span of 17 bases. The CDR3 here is CASSPIARRRYEQYF. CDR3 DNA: TGTGCCAGCAGCCCTATCGCCCGGAGGCGCTACGAGCAGTACTTC.

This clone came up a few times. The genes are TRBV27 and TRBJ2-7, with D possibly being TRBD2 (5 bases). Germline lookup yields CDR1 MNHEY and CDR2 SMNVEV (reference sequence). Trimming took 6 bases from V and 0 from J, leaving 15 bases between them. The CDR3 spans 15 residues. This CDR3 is CASRSMAGGSYEQYF. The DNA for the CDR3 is TGTGCCAGCAGAAGCATGGCAGGAGGCTCCTACGAGCAGTACTTC.

The CDR3 DNA follows: TGTGCCAGCACCCCCGGACAGGGCGGGACTTACGAGCAGTACTTC. Translating gives CASTPGQGGTYEQYF. This chain links TRBV6-6 with TRBJ2-7; 8 nucleotides line up with TRBD1. Losses at the gene ends were 7 bases for V and 4 bases for J; bases not matched to a gene: 12. Germline CDR1 and CDR2: MNHNY and SVGAGI (reference sequence). The CDR3 length is 15 residues.

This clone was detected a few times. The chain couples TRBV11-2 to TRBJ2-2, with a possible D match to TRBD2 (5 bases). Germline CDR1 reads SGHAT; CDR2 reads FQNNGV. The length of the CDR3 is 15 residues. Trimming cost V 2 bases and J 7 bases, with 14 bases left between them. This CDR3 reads CASSLSPGFGGELFF. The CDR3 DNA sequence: TGTGCCAGCAGCTTATCCCCGGGGTTCGGCGGGGAGCTGTTTTTT.

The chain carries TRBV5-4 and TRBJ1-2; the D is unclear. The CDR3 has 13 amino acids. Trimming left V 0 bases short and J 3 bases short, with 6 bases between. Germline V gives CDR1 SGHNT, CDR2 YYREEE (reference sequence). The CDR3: CASSLDSDYGYTF. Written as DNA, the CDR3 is TGTGCCAGCAGCTTGGACAGTGACTATGGCTACACCTTC.

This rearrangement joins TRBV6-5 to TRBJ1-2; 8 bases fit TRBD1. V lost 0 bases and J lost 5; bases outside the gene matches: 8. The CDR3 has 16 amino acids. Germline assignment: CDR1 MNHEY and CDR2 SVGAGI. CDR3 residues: CASSYSGQGGRYGYTF. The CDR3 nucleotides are TGTGCCAGCAGTTACTCTGGACAGGGCGGTAGATATGGCTACACCTTC.